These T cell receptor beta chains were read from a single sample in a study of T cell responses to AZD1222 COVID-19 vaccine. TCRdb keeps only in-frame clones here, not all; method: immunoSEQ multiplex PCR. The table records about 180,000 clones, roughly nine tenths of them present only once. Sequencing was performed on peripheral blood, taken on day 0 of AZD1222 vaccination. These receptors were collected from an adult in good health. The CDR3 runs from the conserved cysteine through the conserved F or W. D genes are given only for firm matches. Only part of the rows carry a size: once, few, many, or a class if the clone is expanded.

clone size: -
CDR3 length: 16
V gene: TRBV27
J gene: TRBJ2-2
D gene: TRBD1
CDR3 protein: CASSPSGQLNTGELFF
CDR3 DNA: TGTGCCAGCAGTCCCTCGGGACAGCTGAACACCGGGGAGCTGTTTTTT

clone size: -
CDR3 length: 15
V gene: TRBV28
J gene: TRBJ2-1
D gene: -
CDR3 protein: CASSPQGGQYNEQFF
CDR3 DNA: TGTGCCAGCAGTCCGCAGGGGGGGCAATACAATGAGCAGTTCTTC

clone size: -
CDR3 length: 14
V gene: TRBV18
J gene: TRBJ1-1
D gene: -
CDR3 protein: CASSPPGTNTEAFF
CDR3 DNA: TGTGCCAGCTCACCACCAGGGACGAACACTGAAGCTTTCTTT

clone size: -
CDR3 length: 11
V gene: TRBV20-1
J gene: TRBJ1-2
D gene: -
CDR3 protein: CSARDNVVFTF
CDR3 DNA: TGCAGTGCTAGAGATAATGTGGTCTTCACCTTC

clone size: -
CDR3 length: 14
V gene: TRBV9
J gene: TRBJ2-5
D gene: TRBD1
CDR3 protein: CASSVTGVDETQYF
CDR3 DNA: TGTGCCAGCAGCGTGACAGGGGTGGATGAGACCCAGTACTTC

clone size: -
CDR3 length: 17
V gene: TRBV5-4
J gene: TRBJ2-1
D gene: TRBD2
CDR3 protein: CASSSRGSGGGYNEQFF
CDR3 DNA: TGTGCCAGCAGCTCCCGGGGTAGCGGGGGGGGTTACAATGAGCAGTTCTTC

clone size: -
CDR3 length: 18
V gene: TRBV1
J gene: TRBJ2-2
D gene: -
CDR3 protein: CTSNQMASGDREAGELFF
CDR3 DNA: TGCACCAGCAACCAGATGGCTAGCGGCGACCGGGAGGCCGGGGAGCTGTTTTTT

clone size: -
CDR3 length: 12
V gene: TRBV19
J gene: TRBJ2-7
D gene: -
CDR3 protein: CASSIPPNEQYF
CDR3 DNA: TGTGCCAGTAGTATACCCCCGAACGAGCAGTACTTC

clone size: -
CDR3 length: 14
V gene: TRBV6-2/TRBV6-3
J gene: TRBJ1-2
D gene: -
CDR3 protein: CASSYSGETYGYTF
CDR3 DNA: TGTGCCAGCAGTTACTCTGGGGAGACCTATGGCTACACCTTC

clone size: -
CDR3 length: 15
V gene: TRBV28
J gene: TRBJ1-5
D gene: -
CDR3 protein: CASSTPGAGGQPQHF
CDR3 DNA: TGTGCCAGCAGTACCCCCGGGGCAGGTGGTCAGCCCCAGCATTTT

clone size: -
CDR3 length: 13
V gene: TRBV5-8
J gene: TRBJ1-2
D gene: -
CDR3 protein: CASSPGLYYGYTF
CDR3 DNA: TGTGCCAGCAGCCCCGGACTCTACTATGGCTACACCTTC

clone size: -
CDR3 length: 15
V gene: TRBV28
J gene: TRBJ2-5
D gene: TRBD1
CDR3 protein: CASSTQGQGQETQYF
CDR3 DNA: TGTGCCAGCAGCACCCAGGGACAGGGGCAAGAGACCCAGTACTTC

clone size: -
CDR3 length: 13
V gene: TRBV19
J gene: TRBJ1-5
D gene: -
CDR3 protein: CASSWEGGQPQHF
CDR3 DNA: TGTGCCAGTAGTTGGGAGGGAGGGCAGCCCCAGCATTTT

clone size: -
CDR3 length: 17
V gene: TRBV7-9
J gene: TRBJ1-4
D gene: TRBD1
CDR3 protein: CASSSRTGGSTNEKLFF
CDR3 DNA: TGTGCCAGCAGCTCAAGGACAGGGGGCTCAACTAATGAAAAACTGTTTTTT

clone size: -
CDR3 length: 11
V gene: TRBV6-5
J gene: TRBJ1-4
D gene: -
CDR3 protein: CASSNNEKLFF
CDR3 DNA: TGTGCCAGCAGTAATAATGAAAAACTGTTTTTT

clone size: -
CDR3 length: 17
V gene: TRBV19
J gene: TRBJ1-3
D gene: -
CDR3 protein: CASTPTPRAFSGNTIYF
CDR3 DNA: TGTGCCAGTACCCCAACCCCCCGGGCTTTCTCTGGAAACACCATATATTTT

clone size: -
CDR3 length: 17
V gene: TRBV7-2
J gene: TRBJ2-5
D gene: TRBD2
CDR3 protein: CASSYARLAGNQETQYF
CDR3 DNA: TGTGCCAGCAGCTACGCAAGACTAGCGGGGAACCAAGAGACCCAGTACTTC

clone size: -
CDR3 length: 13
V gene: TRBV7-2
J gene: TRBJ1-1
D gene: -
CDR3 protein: CASRTLGGTEAFF
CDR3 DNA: TGTGCCAGCAGGACACTCGGTGGGACTGAAGCTTTCTTT

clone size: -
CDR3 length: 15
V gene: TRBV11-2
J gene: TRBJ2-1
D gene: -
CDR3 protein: CASSSLGSSYNEQFF
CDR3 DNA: TGTGCCAGCAGCTCTTTAGGGAGCTCCTACAATGAGCAGTTCTTC

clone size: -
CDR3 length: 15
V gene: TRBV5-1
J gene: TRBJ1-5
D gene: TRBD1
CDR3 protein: CASSFTGDSNQPQHF
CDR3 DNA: TGCGCCAGCAGCTTCACAGGGGATAGCAATCAGCCCCAGCATTTT

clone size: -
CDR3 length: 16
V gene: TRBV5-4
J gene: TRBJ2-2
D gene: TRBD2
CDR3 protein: CASSQGTSGNTGELFF
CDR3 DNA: TGTGCCAGCAGCCAAGGGACTAGCGGGAACACCGGGGAGCTGTTTTTT

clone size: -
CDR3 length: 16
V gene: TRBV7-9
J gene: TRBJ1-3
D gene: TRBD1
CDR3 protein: CASSPSGTASGNTIYF
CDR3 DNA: TGTGCCAGCAGCCCAAGTGGGACAGCTTCTGGAAACACCATATATTTT

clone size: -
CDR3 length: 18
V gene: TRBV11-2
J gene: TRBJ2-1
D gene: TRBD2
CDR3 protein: CASSLTSSGGSSYNEQFF
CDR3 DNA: TGTGCCAGCAGCTTAACGAGTAGCGGGGGTAGCTCCTACAATGAGCAGTTCTTC

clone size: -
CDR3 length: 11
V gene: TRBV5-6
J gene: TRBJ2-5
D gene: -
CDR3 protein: CASSGGETQYF
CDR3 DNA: TGTGCCTCTTCTGGAGGAGAGACCCAGTACTTC

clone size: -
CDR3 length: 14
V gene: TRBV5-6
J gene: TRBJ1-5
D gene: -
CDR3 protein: CASSSAYSNQPQHF
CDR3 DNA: TGTGCCAGCAGCTCGGCGTATAGCAATCAGCCCCAGCATTTT

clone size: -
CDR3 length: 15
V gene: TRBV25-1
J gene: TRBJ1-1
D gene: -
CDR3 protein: CASRRDNLAGTEAFF
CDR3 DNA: TGTGCCAGCAGACGGGACAATCTGGCGGGCACTGAAGCTTTCTTT

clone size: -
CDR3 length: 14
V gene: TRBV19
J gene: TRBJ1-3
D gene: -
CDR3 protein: CASSTTEAGNTIYF
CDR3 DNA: TGTGCCAGTAGTACCACAGAGGCTGGAAACACCATATATTTT

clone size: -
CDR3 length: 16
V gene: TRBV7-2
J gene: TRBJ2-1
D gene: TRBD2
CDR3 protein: CASSFGLAGGANEQFF
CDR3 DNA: TGTGCCAGCAGCTTTGGACTAGCGGGAGGTGCGAATGAGCAGTTCTTC

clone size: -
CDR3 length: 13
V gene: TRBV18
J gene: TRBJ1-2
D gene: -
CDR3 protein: CASSRRGDYGYTF
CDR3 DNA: TGTGCCAGCTCACGCCGGGGAGACTATGGCTACACCTTC

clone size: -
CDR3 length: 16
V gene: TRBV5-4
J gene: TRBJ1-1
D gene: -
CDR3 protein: CASSQLAAGVNTEAFF
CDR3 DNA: TGTGCCAGCAGTCAACTGGCTGCGGGAGTGAACACTGAAGCTTTCTTT

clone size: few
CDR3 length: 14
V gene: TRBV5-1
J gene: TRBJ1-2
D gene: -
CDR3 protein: CASSPNGEPWGYTF
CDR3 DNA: TGCGCCAGCAGCCCAAACGGGGAACCATGGGGCTACACCTTC

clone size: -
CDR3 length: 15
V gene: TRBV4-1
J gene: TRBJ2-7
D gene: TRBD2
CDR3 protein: CASSLRLAGGDEQYF
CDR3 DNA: TGCGCCAGCAGCTTAAGACTAGCGGGAGGGGACGAGCAGTACTTC

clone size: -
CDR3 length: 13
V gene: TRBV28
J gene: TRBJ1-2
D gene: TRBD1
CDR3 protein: CASSRDRGYGYTF
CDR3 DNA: TGTGCCAGCAGTCGAGACAGGGGCTATGGCTACACCTTC

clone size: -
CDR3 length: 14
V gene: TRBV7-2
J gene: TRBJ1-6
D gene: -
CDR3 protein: CASSLSNYNSPLHF
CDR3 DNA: TGTGCCAGCAGCTTAAGTAACTATAATTCACCCCTCCACTTT

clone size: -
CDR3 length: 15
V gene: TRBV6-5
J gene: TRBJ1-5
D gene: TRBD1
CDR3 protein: CASSYTGGLDQPQHF
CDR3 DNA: TGTGCCAGCAGTTACACAGGGGGCCTCGATCAGCCCCAGCATTTT

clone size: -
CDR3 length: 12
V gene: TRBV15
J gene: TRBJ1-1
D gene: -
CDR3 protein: CATSSSGGRAFF
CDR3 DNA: TGTGCCACCAGCAGCTCTGGAGGGCGAGCTTTCTTT

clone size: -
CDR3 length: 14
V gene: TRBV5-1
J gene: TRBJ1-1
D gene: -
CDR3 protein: CASSLSTMNTEAFF
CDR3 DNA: TGCGCCAGCAGCTTGAGTACCATGAACACTGAAGCTTTCTTT

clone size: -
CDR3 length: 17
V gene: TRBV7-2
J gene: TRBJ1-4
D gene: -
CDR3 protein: CASSLEGYGQLGEKLFF
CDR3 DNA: TGTGCCAGCAGCTTAGAGGGGTATGGACAGTTGGGGGAAAAACTGTTTTTT

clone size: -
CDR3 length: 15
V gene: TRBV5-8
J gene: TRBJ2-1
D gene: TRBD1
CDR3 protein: CASSRQGGSYNEQFF
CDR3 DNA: TGTGCCAGCAGCAGACAGGGGGGTTCCTACAATGAGCAGTTCTTC

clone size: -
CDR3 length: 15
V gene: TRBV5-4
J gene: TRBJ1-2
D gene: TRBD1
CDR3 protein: CASSADRGVLKGYTF
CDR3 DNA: TGTGCCAGCAGCGCTGACAGGGGGGTTTTAAAGGGCTACACCTTC

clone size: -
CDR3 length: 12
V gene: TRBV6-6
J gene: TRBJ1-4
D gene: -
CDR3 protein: CAIGSSNEKLFF
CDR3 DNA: TGTGCCATCGGGTCCTCGAATGAAAAACTGTTTTTT

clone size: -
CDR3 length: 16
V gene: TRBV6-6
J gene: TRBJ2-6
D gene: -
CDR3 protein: CASSYNPGAGANVLTF
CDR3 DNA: TGTGCCAGCTCTTACAACCCGGGGGCTGGGGCCAACGTCCTGACTTTC

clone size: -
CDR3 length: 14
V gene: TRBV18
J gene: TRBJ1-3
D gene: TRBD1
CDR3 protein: CASATGGTGNTIYF
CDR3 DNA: TGTGCCAGCGCCACAGGGGGCACTGGAAACACCATATATTTT

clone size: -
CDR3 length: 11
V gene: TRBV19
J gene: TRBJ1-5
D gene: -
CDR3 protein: CATGKDQPQHF
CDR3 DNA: TGTGCCACGGGGAAAGATCAGCCCCAGCATTTT

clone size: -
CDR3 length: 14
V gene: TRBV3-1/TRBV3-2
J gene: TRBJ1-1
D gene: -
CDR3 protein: CASSPAGGNTEAFF
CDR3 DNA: TGTGCCAGCAGCCCGGCGGGTGGGAACACTGAAGCTTTCTTT

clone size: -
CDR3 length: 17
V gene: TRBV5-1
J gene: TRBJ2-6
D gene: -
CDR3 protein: CASSPTEPVSGANVLTF
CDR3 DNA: TGCGCCAGCAGCCCGACAGAACCTGTCTCTGGGGCCAACGTCCTGACTTTC

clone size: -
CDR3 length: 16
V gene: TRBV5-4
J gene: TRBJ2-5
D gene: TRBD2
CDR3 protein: CASSFGGRDHQETQYF
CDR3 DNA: TGTGCCAGCAGCTTCGGCGGGAGGGATCACCAAGAGACCCAGTACTTC

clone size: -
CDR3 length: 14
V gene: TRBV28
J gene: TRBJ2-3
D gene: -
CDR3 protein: CASSFSGTPGTQYF
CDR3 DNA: TGTGCCAGCAGTTTTTCTGGGACACCAGGTACGCAGTATTTT

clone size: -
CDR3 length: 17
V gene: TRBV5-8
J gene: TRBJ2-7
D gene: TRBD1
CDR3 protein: CASSTLGGQVFSYEQYF
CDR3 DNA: TGTGCCAGCAGCACCCTAGGGGGACAGGTCTTCTCCTACGAGCAGTACTTC

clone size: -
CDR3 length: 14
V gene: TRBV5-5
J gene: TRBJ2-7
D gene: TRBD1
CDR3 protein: CASSLSTGGGEQYF
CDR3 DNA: TGTGCCAGCAGCTTGTCCACAGGGGGTGGTGAGCAGTACTTC